A selection of T cell receptor beta chains follows, all from one sample in a study of blood T cell repertoires in COVID-19. Clones were read by immunoSEQ multiplex PCR, and TCRdb kept only the in-frame ones, dropping some. Here the sample spans fewer than 250,000 clones, 90% to 95% being singletons. Material: peripheral blood. All receptors come from a man aged 60 to 69 with COVID-19, enrolled during active disease. The conserved cysteine and the conserved F or W are not part of the CDR3 here. The order of the fields is V gene, J gene, CDR3 protein.

V gene: TRBV7-3
J gene: TRBJ1-2
CDR3 protein: ASTSRRGYGYT

V gene: TRBV2
J gene: TRBJ2-2
CDR3 protein: ASRLAAQNTGELF

V gene: TRBV6-2/TRBV6-3
J gene: TRBJ1-2
CDR3 protein: ASSSSRQYGYT

V gene: TRBV18
J gene: TRBJ2-7
CDR3 protein: ASSRQNRDEQY

V gene: TRBV2
J gene: TRBJ2-3
CDR3 protein: ASSELAGVADTQY

V gene: TRBV5-6
J gene: TRBJ2-3
CDR3 protein: ASSLSRQGAMGDTQY

V gene: TRBV5-1
J gene: TRBJ1-2
CDR3 protein: ASSLTTGGNGYT

V gene: TRBV9
J gene: TRBJ2-1
CDR3 protein: ASSPQQGLYNEQF

V gene: TRBV14
J gene: TRBJ1-3
CDR3 protein: ASSQQGSSGNTIY

V gene: TRBV3-1/TRBV3-2
J gene: TRBJ2-7
CDR3 protein: ASSPRGTSYEQY

V gene: TRBV6-2/TRBV6-3
J gene: TRBJ2-6
CDR3 protein: ASRPPGANVLT

V gene: TRBV5-4
J gene: TRBJ2-1
CDR3 protein: ASSSPGGSGSYNEQF

V gene: TRBV4-2
J gene: TRBJ2-7
CDR3 protein: ASSQKTGLVPEQY

V gene: TRBV9
J gene: TRBJ1-1
CDR3 protein: ASSVEPLGRGGTEAF

V gene: TRBV6-4
J gene: TRBJ2-7
CDR3 protein: ASSDSWRQGRAYEQY

V gene: TRBV3-1/TRBV3-2
J gene: TRBJ1-3
CDR3 protein: ASSPWTGRSKPYYSGNTIY

V gene: TRBV29-1
J gene: TRBJ2-2
CDR3 protein: SASTSGAITGELF

V gene: TRBV14
J gene: TRBJ1-6
CDR3 protein: ASSQEVGSGSYNSPLH

V gene: TRBV6-5
J gene: TRBJ1-2
CDR3 protein: ASSNRDRDYYGYT

V gene: TRBV11-2
J gene: TRBJ2-7
CDR3 protein: ASSLVGTEQY

V gene: TRBV11-2
J gene: TRBJ2-3
CDR3 protein: ASSLDPIVRSDTQY

V gene: TRBV4-2
J gene: TRBJ1-5
CDR3 protein: ASSQDKKGGNQPQH

V gene: TRBV2
J gene: TRBJ2-7
CDR3 protein: ASSAYDRAKEK

V gene: TRBV6-1
J gene: TRBJ1-2
CDR3 protein: ASSEFRGRGYT

V gene: TRBV30
J gene: TRBJ1-4
CDR3 protein: AWRQGAWEKLF

V gene: TRBV6-6
J gene: TRBJ1-4
CDR3 protein: ASSYLGTVKGKLF